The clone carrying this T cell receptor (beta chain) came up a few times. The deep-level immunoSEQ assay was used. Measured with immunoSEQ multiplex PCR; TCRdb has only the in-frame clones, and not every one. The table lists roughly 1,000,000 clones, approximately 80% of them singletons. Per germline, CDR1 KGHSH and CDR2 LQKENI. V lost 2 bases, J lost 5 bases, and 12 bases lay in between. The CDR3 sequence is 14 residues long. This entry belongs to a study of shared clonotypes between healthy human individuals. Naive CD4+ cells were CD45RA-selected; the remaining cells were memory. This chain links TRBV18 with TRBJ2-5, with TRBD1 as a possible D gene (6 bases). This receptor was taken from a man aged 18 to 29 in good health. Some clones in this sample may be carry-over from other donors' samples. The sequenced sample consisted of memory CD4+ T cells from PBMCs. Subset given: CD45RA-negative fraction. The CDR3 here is CASSPNVGAETQYF. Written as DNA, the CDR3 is TGTGCCAGCTCACCAAATGTGGGGGCGGAGACCCAGTACTTC.